This T cell receptor beta chain derives from a study of blood T cell repertoires in COVID-19. Germline trimming cut 6 bases from V and 2 bases from J; bases unmatched to any gene: 8. Per the germline V gene, CDR1 is LGHNT and CDR2 is FRNRAP. The CDR3 contains 17 residues. TCRdb keeps only in-frame clones here, not all; method: immunoSEQ multiplex PCR. The profile shows 200,000 to 250,000 clones, approximately 80% of them singletons. Material for sequencing was peripheral blood. The V and J genes are TRBV12-5 and TRBJ2-3; TRBD2 agrees at 13 bases. This clonotype originated in a man aged 25 to 40 who had recovered from COVID-19. The CDR3 loop is CASGKGLAGANTDTQYF. CDR3 DNA: TGTGCTAGTGGCAAAGGACTAGCGGGGGCCAACACAGATACGCAGTATTTT. Combining the CDR3 with reference TRBV12-5 and TRBJ2-3 gives the whole variable domain DARVTQTPRHKVTEMGQEVTMRCQPILGHNTVFWYRQTMMQGLELLAYFRNRAPLDDSGMPKDRFSAEMPDATLATLKIQPSEPRDSAVYFCASGKGLAGANTDTQYFGPGTRLTVL.